This TCR beta chain appears in the sequencing data of a study of T cell responses to AZD1222 COVID-19 vaccine (dated by TCRdb to the early 2020s). At the level of the whole study: AZD1222 recipients with second doses at about 4 weeks or about 12 weeks were pooled, because spike-specific TCR depth and breadth did not differ between schedules. TCR sequencing covered some 240 trial participants: some 210 given two doses of AZD1222 and about 26 given two doses of MenACWY control vaccine. Trial participants were enrolled into age subgroups of 18-55, 56-69 and 70-plus years, which contained about 150, 27 and 61 TCR-sequenced participants, respectively.

The CDR3 regions of human TCRbeta chains were analyzed by immunosequencing. The original methods were these. TCRs in the repertoires were compared against a reference library of SARS-CoV-2-specific TCRs that had been generated with the MIRA antigen-specificity platform. Breadth was defined as the fraction of unique TCRs that were SARS-CoV-2-associated. Depth was defined as the fraction of total T cells that were SARS-CoV-2-associated. Using the MIRA data, each spike-specific TCR was mapped to the spike region that the TCR reacts to and placed in a CD4 or CD8 class. Log10-transformed breadth and depth values were compared by one-way ANOVA with Sidak's multiple comparisons tests. The table was pulled from immuneACCESS by TCRdb, which kept in-frame rearrangements only. Such tables lose some clones; where checked, under half of the loss comes from unresolved V genes, and the rest has no known cause. V, J and clone size derive from that table, while D and trimming were established from the DNA sequence. Counted in this sample were fewer than 150,000 clones; over 75% of them appeared once. Around 6.2% of the sample is taken by the ten largest.

Comment on this clone: Which antigen it targets is not known. Within one base of it there is no much larger clone, and no base qualities were kept.

The CDR3 covers 16 residues, taking in both the cysteine and the phenylalanine. CDR3 DNA only is kept here, 48 bases in frame from base 1. Relative to germline, V is missing 6 bases and J is missing 3 bases, with 12 bases of the junction outside any gene match. CDR1 is given as SQVTM and CDR2 as ANQGSEA, both from the germline V gene. The full study reports these points: Because no samples from the day 14 peak response were available, repertoires could be characterized only after the peak T cell response. Participants were mostly white British and included more females than males, and it was suggested by the authors that clonal diversity may have been underestimated. Nearly half of unique spike-specific TCRs reportedly recognized epitopes outside regions mutated in the B.1.351 and B.1.1.7 variants. Vaccine-associated CD4 TCRs spanned the whole spike protein, with dominant responses in regions 160-218 and 743-854. Conclusions about previously exposed vaccinees are limited, since just six AZD1222 recipients were seropositive for SARS-CoV-2 at baseline. The 56-69-year group was small, and its depth increase did not reach significance, likely because of low power. After two AZD1222 doses, both the breadth and the depth of spike-specific TCRs were significantly higher than at day 0 and than in MenACWY recipients.

Reading the label with the study, this specimen's time point is: baseline before first vaccination. Vaccinee samples came from UK trials COV001 and COV002, including a single-blind randomized controlled phase 2/3 trial of AZD1222 (ChAdOx1 nCoV-19) in healthy adults. Trial participant PBMC samples were collected at day 0 and day 28 after the second dose for TCRbeta chain sequencing. The clonotype was recovered from an adult in good health. The rearrangement combines TRBV29-1 with TRBJ2-1; TRBD1 fits 9 bases in the junction. The sample here was peripheral blood, taken on day 0 of AZD1222 vaccination. The CDR3 protein sequence reads: CSVDGDRVRVYNEQFF. The DNA sequence is TGCAGCGTCGATGGGGACAGGGTTAGGGTCTACAATGAGCAGTTCTTC.